This T cell receptor (beta chain) is drawn from a study of T-cell memory formation after mild COVID-19. Germline V gives CDR1 LGHNT, CDR2 FRNRAP. CDR3 length: 12 residues. The ends were cut back, 1 base at V and 8 bases at J, with 9 bases in the middle. TCRdb called the 5' RACE reads again in MiXCR, with one record for every CDR3 protein. This sample yields about 390,000 distinct CDR3 sequences, of which 15% to 20% are seen a single time; about 22% belongs to the top ten. The V call is TRBV12-5, the J call TRBJ2-7, with D possibly being TRBD2 (5 bases). This TCR came from a man younger than 35 who had mild COVID-19 (a few samples of this study predate the infection). Cell type and time point are not known. Sequenced material: PBMCs or a T cell subset sorted from them (not recorded which). DNA for the CDR3: TGTGCTAGTGGTTTGGGACTACTGAAGCAGTACTTC. Its translation: CASGLGLLKQYF.